The present TCR beta chain was sequenced within a study of blood T cell repertoires in COVID-19. Turning to the study itself: The United States, Italy and Spain were the sources of the acute and convalescent COVID-19 samples. In each case, the material was cDNA or gDNA derived from T cells, B-cell-depleted T cells, or PBMCs.

The CDR3 contains 17 residues. Deletions cut 4 bases from V and 1 base from J, with 20 bases between. Germline CDR1 is SGDLS and CDR2 is YYNGEE. In the source study's methods: Estimates of nucleated cell counts were drawn from the amplification of reference gene primers. Clones were read by immunoSEQ multiplex PCR, and TCRdb kept only the in-frame ones, dropping some. V and J calls and clone size are as listed in that table; D and trimming were resolved from the DNA. In the table there are 150,000 to 200,000 clones, 70% to 90% of which are singletons. What was sequenced was peripheral blood. The V gene is TRBV9, the J gene TRBJ1-1, with D possibly matching TRBD1 (5 bases). The receptor comes from a man in his 60s with active or convalescent COVID-19. The CDR3 sequence is CASSRSAGVVGNTEAFF. The CDR3 DNA reads as TGTGCCAGCAGCCGATCCGCGGGGGTGGTTGGGAACACTGAAGCTTTCTTT.